Detailed here is one TCR beta chain. Its recognized antigen is unknown. No base-level quality is on record; no much larger clone is a single base apart. Collaborating institutions collected whole blood in K2EDTA tubes following their own protocols. For TCRbeta analysis, collaborators shipped samples as frozen whole blood, isolated PBMCs, or DNA extracted from either of those sample types. This specimen comes from a study of blood T cell repertoires in COVID-19 (dated by TCRdb to about 2020). For the wider study: The collaborator samples originated in the United States, Italy and Spain and spanned the acute and convalescent phases of COVID-19. The material from the prospective study consisted of cDNA or gDNA derived from T cells, B-cell-depleted T cells, or PBMCs. The repertoires were made available in a free public database intended to serve as a resource for research on the immune response to SARS-CoV-2. The dataset comprised deeply sampled blood TCRbeta repertoires from subjects exposed to, actively infected with, or recovered from COVID-19. Samples came from the ongoing ImmuneRACE study (first 160 participants) plus 1,254 subjects from 6 global collaborators. Where available, HLA class I and class II types were obtained from metadata supplied by the sample provider rather than from assay-based typing. A de-identified subject ID, COVID-19 status, age in years and sex were almost always included in the sample metadata. General findings and caveats noted by the study authors: The amount of clinical and demographic metadata varied by source and participant and was provided uncurated.

The immunoSEQ Assay, a bias-controlled multiplex PCR, was used to amplify TCRbeta CDR3 regions from genomic DNA. The authors' pipeline ran thus. Nucleated cell counts per sample were estimated from amplification of reference gene primers within the assay. Sequence reads were collapsed and filtered to measure the absolute abundance of every unique TCRbeta CDR3 rearrangement. For each sample, productive Simpson clonality was calculated as the square root of Simpson's diversity index over productive rearrangements. TCRdb holds this immuneACCESS table with in-frame rearrangements only. Some clones are missing; in checked studies, unresolved V genes explain under half, and the rest has no known cause. Clonal size and the V and J genes are those of that table, whereas D and trimming came from the DNA. This sample holds fewer than 50,000 clones; less than 80% were observed only once. 20% to 30% of the sample is in the top ten clones.

Specimen: peripheral blood. The clonotype comes from a man in his 70s with acute or convalescent COVID-19.

The encoded CDR3 is CASSPSFGAGGVNEQFF. DNA sequence: TGTGCCAGCTCACCCTCCTTTGGAGCGGGAGGGGTCAATGAGCAGTTCTTC. The chain employs TRBV18 and TRBJ2-1; TRBD2 matches 10 bases in the middle. Trimming leaves V shorter by 3 bases and J shorter by 6 bases, with the junction holding 11 bases beyond the gene matches. Inclusive of the bounding cysteine and phenylalanine, the CDR3 is 17 residues long. The read is trimmed to its CDR3 DNA, 51 bases read in frame from base 1. Looking up the germline V gene yields CDR1 KGHSH and CDR2 LQKENI. When the CDR3 is completed using the reference TRBV18 and TRBJ2-1 genes on either side, the full variable domain is NAGVMQNPRHLVRRRGQEARLRCSPMKGHSHVYWYRQLPEEGLKFMVYLQKENIIDESGMPKERFSAEFPKEGPSILRIQQVVRGDSAAYFCASSPSFGAGGVNEQFFGPGTRLTVL.